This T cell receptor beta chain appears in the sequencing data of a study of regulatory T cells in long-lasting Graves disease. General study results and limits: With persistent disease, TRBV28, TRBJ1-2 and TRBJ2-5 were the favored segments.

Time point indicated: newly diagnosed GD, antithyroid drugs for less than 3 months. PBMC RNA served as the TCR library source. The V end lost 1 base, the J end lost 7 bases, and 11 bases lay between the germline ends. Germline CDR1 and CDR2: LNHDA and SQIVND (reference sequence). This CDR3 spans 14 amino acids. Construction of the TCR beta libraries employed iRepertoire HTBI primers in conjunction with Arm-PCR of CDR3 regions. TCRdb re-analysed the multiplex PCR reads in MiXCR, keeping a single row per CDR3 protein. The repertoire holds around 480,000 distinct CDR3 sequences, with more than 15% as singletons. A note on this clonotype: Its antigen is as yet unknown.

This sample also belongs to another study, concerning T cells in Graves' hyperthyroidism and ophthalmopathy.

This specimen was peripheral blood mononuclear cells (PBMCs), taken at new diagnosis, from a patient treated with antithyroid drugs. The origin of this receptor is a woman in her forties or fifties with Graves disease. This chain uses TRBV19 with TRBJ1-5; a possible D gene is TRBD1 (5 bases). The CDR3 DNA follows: TGTGCCAGTAGTATAGCCGGGGGTGAACAGCCCCAGCATTTT. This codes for CASSIAGGEQPQHF.